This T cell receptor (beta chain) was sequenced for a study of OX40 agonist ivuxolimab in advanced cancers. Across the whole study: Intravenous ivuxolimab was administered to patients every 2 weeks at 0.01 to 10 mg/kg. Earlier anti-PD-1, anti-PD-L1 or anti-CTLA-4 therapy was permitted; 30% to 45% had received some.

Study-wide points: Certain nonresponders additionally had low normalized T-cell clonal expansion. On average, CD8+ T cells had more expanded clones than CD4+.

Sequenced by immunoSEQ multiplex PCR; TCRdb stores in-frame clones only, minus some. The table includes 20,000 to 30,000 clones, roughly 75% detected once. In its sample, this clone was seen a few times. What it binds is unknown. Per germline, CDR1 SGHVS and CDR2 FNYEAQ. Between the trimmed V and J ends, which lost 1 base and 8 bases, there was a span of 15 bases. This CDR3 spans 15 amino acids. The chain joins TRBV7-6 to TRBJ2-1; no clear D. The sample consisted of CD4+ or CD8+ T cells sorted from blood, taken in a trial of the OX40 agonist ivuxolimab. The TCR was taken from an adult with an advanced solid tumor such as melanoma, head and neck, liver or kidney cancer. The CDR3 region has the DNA TGTGCCAGCAGCTTAGTAGGTCTCTCATCGGATGAGCAGTTCTTC. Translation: CASSLVGLSSDEQFF.